Presented here are 5 T cell receptor beta chains from one specimen sequenced in a study of T cells in localized non-small cell lung cancer. The repertoire was sequenced with immunoSEQ multiplex PCR; TCRdb's copy has only in-frame clones and lacks some. The sample lists about 40,000 clones, around 88% occurring once. The source was peripheral blood, collected before any cancer treatment. The receptors originated from a man aged 40 to 75 with stage I lung adenocarcinoma.

The genes are TRBV9 and TRBJ2-2, with D tentatively TRBD1 (5 bases). Germline CDR1 reads SGDLS; CDR2 reads YYNGEE. The CDR3 has 15 amino acids. V dropped 2 bases and J dropped 1 base, with 9 bases sitting between them. The CDR3 sequence: CASSVWQGNTGELFF. CDR3 DNA sequence: TGTGCCAGCAGCGTCTGGCAGGGGAACACCGGGGAGCTGTTTTTT. Based on the CDR3 plus reference TRBV9 and TRBJ2-2, the full variable domain is DSGVTQTPKHLITATGQRVTLRCSPRSGDLSVYWYQQSLDQGLQFLIQYYNGEERAKGNILERFSAQQFPDLHSELNLSSLELGDSALYFCASSVWQGNTGELFFGEGSRLTVL.

The chain links TRBV6-1 to TRBJ1-4, with a weak D call TRBD1 (6 bases). Germline CDR1 MNHNS, CDR2 SASEGT. The CDR3 covers 13 residues. V gave up 2 bases and J gave up 12 bases, with 13 bases separating them. CDR3 nucleotides: TGTGCCAGCAGTGAACACAGGGCGAAGGAACTGTTTTTT. Encoded protein: CASSEHRAKELFF.

The chain combines TRBV10-3 with TRBJ2-1; D might be TRBD2 (5 bases). Germline CDR1 ENHRY, CDR2 SYGVKD. The germline V and J ends were trimmed by 3 bases and 6 bases, with 12 bases remaining between them. This CDR3 comprises 14 residues. This CDR3 is CAISDGLSGNEQFF. The CDR3 bases are TGTGCCATCAGTGATGGCCTAAGCGGCAATGAGCAGTTCTTC.

The gene calls are TRBV10-3 and TRBJ2-7; 13 bases match TRBD2. Looked up from germline, CDR1 is ENHRY and CDR2 is SYGVKD. The CDR3 spans 18 residues. V lost 3 bases to trimming and J lost 4 bases; unmatched junction nucleotides: 12. The CDR3 is CAISDSDGLAGVAYEQYF. CDR3 nucleotide sequence: TGTGCCATCAGTGATTCAGATGGACTAGCGGGAGTCGCTTACGAGCAGTACTTC.

The rearrangement uses TRBV15 and TRBJ1-2; D is unresolved. CDR3 length: 16 residues. The germline gives CDR1 LNHNV, CDR2 YYDKDF (reference sequence). The V gene lost 0 bases and the J gene lost 4 bases, with 15 bases spanning the gap. This CDR3 is CATSRDKTNDVYGYTF. In nucleotides, the CDR3 is TGTGCCACCAGCAGAGATAAGACAAACGACGTCTATGGCTACACCTTC. The full variable domain, in which reference TRBV15 and TRBJ1-2 provide the parts outside the CDR3, is DAMVIQNPRYQVTQFGKPVTLSCSQTLNHNVMYWYQQKSSQAPKLLFHYYDKDFNNEADTPDNFQSRRPNTSFCFLDIRSPGLGDTAMYLCATSRDKTNDVYGYTFGSGTRLTVV.